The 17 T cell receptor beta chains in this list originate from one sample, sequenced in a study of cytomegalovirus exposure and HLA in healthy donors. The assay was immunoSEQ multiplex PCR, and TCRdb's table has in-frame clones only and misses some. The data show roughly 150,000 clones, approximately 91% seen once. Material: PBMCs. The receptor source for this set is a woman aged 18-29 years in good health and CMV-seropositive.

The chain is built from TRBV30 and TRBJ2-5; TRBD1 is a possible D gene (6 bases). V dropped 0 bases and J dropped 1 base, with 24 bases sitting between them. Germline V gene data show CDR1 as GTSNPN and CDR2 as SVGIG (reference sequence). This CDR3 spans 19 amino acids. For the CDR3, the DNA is TGTGCCTGGAGTGTACACCGCCTGGACAGAGCTACGTTCCAAGAGACCCAGTACTTC. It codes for CAWSVHRLDRATFQETQYF.

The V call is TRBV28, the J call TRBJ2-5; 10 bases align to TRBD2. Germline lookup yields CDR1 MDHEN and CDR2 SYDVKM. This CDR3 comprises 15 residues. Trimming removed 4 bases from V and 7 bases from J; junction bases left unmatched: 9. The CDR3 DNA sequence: TGTGCCAGCAGTTCAGGACTAGCGGTCCTAAGGACCCAGTACTTC. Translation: CASSSGLAVLRTQYF.

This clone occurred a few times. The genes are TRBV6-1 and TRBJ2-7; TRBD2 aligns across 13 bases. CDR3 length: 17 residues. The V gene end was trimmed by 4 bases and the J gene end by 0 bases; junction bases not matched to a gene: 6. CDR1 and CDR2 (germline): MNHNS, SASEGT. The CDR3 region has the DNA TGTGCCAGCAGTGCTGTGACTAGCGGGGGGAGCTCCTACGAGCAGTACTTC. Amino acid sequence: CASSAVTSGGSSYEQYF.

The CDR3 bases are TGTGCCACCAGCAGAGATTTACAGGGGGCGGCGAACTATGGCTACACCTTC. This encodes CATSRDLQGAANYGYTF. V and J are TRBV15 and TRBJ1-2; 9 nucleotides line up with TRBD1. CDR3 length equals 17 residues. Germline V gene lookup returns CDR1 LNHNV and CDR2 YYDKDF (reference sequence). V was pared by 0 bases and J by 2 bases, with 7 bases of the junction left unmatched.

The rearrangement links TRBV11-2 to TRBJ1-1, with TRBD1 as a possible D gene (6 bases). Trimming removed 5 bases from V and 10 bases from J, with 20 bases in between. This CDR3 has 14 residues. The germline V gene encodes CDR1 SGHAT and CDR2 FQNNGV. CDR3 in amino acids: CASSRGGTDIGAFF. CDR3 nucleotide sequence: TGTGCCAGCAGCAGAGGGGGAACCGACATAGGAGCTTTCTTT.

In DNA form, the CDR3 reads TGCAGCGTTCGGAGGGGCGGATTCTCCTACAATGAGCAGTTCTTC. It specifies CSVRRGGFSYNEQFF. The rearrangement links TRBV29-1 to TRBJ2-1; TRBD2 is a possible D gene (6 bases). Germline V gene data show CDR1 as SQVTM and CDR2 as ANQGSEA. Between the trimmed V and J ends, which lost 5 bases and 0 bases, there was a span of 14 bases. The CDR3 spans 15 residues.

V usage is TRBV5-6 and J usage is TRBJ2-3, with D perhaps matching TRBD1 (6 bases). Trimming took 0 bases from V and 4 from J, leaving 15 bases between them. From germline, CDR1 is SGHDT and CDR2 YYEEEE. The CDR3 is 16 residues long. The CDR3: CASSLAPHRAADTQYF. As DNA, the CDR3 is TGTGCCAGCAGCTTGGCCCCGCACAGGGCCGCAGATACGCAGTATTTT.

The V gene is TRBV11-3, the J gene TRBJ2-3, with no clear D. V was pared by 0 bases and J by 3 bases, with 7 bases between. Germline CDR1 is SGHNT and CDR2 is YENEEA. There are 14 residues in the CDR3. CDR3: CASSLEQVTDTQYF. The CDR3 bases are TGTGCCAGCAGCTTAGAGCAGGTTACAGATACGCAGTATTTT.

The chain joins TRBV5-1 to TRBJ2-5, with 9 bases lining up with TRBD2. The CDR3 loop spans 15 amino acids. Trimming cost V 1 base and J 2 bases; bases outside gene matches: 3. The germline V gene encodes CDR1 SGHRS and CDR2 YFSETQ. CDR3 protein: CASSLTAGGQETQYF. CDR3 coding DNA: TGCGCCAGCAGCTTGACGGCGGGAGGGCAAGAGACCCAGTACTTC.

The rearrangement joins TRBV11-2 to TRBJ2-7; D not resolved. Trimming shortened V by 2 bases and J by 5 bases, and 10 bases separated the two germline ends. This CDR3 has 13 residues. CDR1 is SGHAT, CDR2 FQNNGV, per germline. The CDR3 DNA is TGTGCCAGCAGCTTACGGTCGAACCACGAGCAGTACTTC. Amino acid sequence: CASSLRSNHEQYF.

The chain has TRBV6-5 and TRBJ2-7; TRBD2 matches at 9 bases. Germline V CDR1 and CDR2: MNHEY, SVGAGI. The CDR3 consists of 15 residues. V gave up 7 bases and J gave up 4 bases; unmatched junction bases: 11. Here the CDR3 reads CASTRMSGGIYEQYF. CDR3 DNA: TGTGCCAGCACAAGGATGAGCGGGGGGATATACGAGCAGTACTTC.

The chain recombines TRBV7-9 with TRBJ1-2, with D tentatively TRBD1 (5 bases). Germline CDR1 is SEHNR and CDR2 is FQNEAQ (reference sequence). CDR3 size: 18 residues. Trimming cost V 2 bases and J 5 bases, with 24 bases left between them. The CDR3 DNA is TGTGCCAGCAGCTTATTCCCCTCGACAGACTCCCGGCGGTATGGCTACACCTTC. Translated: CASSLFPSTDSRRYGYTF.

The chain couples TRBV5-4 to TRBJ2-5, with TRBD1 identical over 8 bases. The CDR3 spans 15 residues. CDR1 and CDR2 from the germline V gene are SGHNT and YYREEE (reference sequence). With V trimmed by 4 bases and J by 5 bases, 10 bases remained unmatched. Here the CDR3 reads CASSIGQGKRETQYF. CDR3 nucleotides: TGTGCCAGCAGCATCGGACAGGGAAAGAGGGAGACCCAGTACTTC.

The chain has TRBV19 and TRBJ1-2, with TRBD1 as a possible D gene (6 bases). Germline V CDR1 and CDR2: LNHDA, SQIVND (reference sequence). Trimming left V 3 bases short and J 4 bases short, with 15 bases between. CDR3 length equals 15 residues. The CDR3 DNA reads TGTGCCAGTAGTATGACCCCCCGGACAGTCTATGGCTACACCTTC. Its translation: CASSMTPRTVYGYTF.

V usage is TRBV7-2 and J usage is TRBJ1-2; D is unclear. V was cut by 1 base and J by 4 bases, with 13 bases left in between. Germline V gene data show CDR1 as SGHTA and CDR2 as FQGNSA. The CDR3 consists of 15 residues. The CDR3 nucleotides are TGTGCCAGCAGCTTAGTCCGGTACAGTATCTATGGCTACACCTTC. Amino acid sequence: CASSLVRYSIYGYTF.

The CDR3 spells CASMGLNQETQYF. CDR3 bases: TGTGCCAGTATGGGACTTAACCAAGAGACCCAGTACTTC. The V gene is TRBV28, the J gene TRBJ2-5; tentatively, D is TRBD2 (6 bases). Trimming pared 9 bases from V and 0 bases from J, leaving 11 bases between. Germline V lookup: CDR1 MDHEN, CDR2 SYDVKM. CDR3 size: 13 residues. The full variable domain, completed using reference TRBV28 and TRBJ2-5, is DVKVTQSSRYLVKRTGEKVFLECVQDMDHENMFWYRQDPGLGLRLIYFSYDVKMKEKGDIPEGYSVSREKKERFSLILESASTNQTSMYLCASMGLNQETQYFGPGTRLLVL.

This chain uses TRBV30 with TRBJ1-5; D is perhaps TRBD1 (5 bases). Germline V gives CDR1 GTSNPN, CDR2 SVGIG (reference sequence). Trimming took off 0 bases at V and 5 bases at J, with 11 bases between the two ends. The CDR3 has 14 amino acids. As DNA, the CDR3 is TGTGCCTGGAGTGTAAGGGGAATAGATCAGCCCCAGCATTTT. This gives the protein CAWSVRGIDQPQHF.